This is a list of T cell receptor beta chains from one sample in a study of blood T cell repertoires in COVID-19. Here immunoSEQ multiplex PCR was the method, and the copy in TCRdb shows in-frame clones only, minus some. The data show 150,000 to 200,000 clones, 87% seen once. Sequenced material: peripheral blood. The receptors stem from a woman between 50 and 59 years old with acute or convalescent COVID-19. Both conserved end residues are part of each CDR3. The order of the fields is V gene, J gene, CDR3 protein.

TRBV7-9,TRBJ2-3,CASSFRTSGGRTDTQYF
TRBV30,TRBJ2-3,CAWTKRGGPTDTQYF
TRBV7-2,TRBJ1-1,CASRYQGLNTEAFF
TRBV9,TRBJ2-1,CASSPLWAGSGEQFF
TRBV9,TRBJ1-2,CASSGRTGPPYGYTF
TRBV18,TRBJ2-7,CASSPDTYEQYF
TRBV19,TRBJ2-7,CASSLGDRGHSYEQYF
TRBV24-1,TRBJ2-5,CATSDLRTDKETQYF
TRBV19,TRBJ2-3,CASSPGRQGWADTQYF
TRBV11-3,TRBJ1-2,CASSPGQGDGYTF
TRBV2,TRBJ1-5,CASSQGGNQPQHF
TRBV12-3/TRBV12-4,TRBJ2-5,CASRPLGLQQYF
TRBV5-4,TRBJ1-6,CASSPGAVNSPLHF
TRBV30,TRBJ1-2,CAWSPRTVYYGYTF
TRBV7-2,TRBJ1-5,CASRLSDSLNQPQHF
TRBV7-9,TRBJ2-3,CASSSPTSVGYADTQYF
TRBV2,TRBJ1-5,CAIRQGASQPQHF
TRBV7-9,TRBJ2-7,CASSLALWAGISYEQYF
TRBV9,TRBJ1-1,CASSVEIGTPGTEAFF
TRBV11-3,TRBJ2-7,CASSFFGTRNAVEQYF
TRBV6-5,TRBJ2-3,CASSLRGREADTQYF
TRBV27,TRBJ1-1,CASSLHQGDFMNTEAFF
TRBV4-2,TRBJ2-2,CASSQDDSGGRELFF
TRBV5-1,TRBJ1-1,CASSLTQGTEAFF
TRBV30,TRBJ1-3,CAWSVYRNTIYF
TRBV14,TRBJ1-4,CASSQLAAGSAEKLFF
TRBV27,TRBJ2-3,CASSLSRRDTDTQYF
TRBV20-1,TRBJ2-6,CSASYRDRGSGANVLTF
TRBV30,TRBJ1-4,CAWSPGGLNEKLFF
TRBV6-1,TRBJ2-7,CASSSPRATGEQYF
TRBV24-1,TRBJ1-1,CATSETGLEAFF
TRBV6-5,TRBJ1-2,CASSSNLNYGYTF
TRBV18,TRBJ1-2,CASSQGGYGYTF
TRBV11-3,TRBJ1-3,CASSSGAGNTIYF
TRBV27,TRBJ2-7,CASSSQSFRGQYF
TRBV18,TRBJ2-2,CASSLGQGNGELFF
TRBV11-2,TRBJ2-1,CASNRVGLAGESDNEQFF
TRBV23-1,TRBJ1-2,CASSEVDYGYTF
TRBV3-1/TRBV3-2,TRBJ2-5,CASGFSGQETQYF
TRBV6-5,TRBJ2-2,CASTSGAYTGELFF
TRBV11-3,TRBJ2-7,CASSLDFYYEQYF
TRBV4-3,TRBJ2-1,CASSSDSDRTYNEQFF
TRBV24-1,TRBJ2-1,CATSGTMGQGVPYNEQFF
TRBV7-2,TRBJ2-7,CASRVAGGKHEQYF
TRBV20-1,TRBJ2-1,CSASVSNIEQFF
TRBV6-1,TRBJ1-5,CASNTQGNNQPQHF
TRBV24-1,TRBJ2-7,CATSDSGLGNDEQYF